Below, 29 T cell receptor beta chains from the same sample are listed, as sequenced in a study of response to subunit inactivated influenza vaccine. Via MiXCR, TCRdb re-called the RT-PCR reads, giving one row per CDR3 protein. The top ten clones hold more than 8.5% of a sample with around 520,000 distinct CDR3 sequences, approximately 12% of them seen once. The sample in question was PBMCs from blood, obtained on the day of vaccination. The receptors were gathered from a man aged 50-60 years who received an inactivated influenza vaccine.

This clonotype was observed a handful of times. The chain employs TRBV27 and TRBJ2-7; 7 bases line up with TRBD1. The CDR3 is 15 amino acids. The V and J ends lost 2 bases and 3 bases, in that order; junction bases with no gene match: 7. Germline CDR1 MNHEY, CDR2 SMNVEV (reference sequence). The CDR3 protein is CASSLIKGAIYEQYF. DNA of the CDR3: TGTGCCAGCAGTTTAATAAAGGGGGCGATCTACGAGCAGTACTTC.

The J gene is TRBJ2-2, the V gene TRBV4-3; TRBD1 is a possible D gene (5 bases). CDR3 length: 13 amino acids. V lost 0 bases to trimming and J lost 7 bases, with 6 bases between them. Germline V gene data show CDR1 as LGHNA and CDR2 as YSLEER. This CDR3 is CASSQDTGGELFF. DNA for the CDR3: TGCGCCAGCAGCCAAGATACAGGCGGGGAGCTGTTTTTT.

This clonotype was detected ten times or more. This chain links TRBV20-1 with TRBJ1-4; 7 positions agree with TRBD1. The ends lost 3 bases at V and 5 bases at J; junction bases unmatched: 9. The germline V gene encodes CDR1 DFQATT and CDR2 SNEGSKA (reference sequence). This CDR3 spans 15 amino acids. The CDR3 DNA follows: TGCAGTGCTAGTCTCCCAGGGGGTAGAAATGAAAAACTGTTTTTT. As protein: CSASLPGGRNEKLFF.

This clonotype has at least ten counts. CDR3 loop: CASNLSGHRLTEAFF. CDR3 nucleotides: TGTGCCAGCAATCTATCGGGACACCGATTGACTGAAGCTTTCTTT. The chain carries TRBV12-3 or TRBV12-4 and TRBJ1-1, with a possible D match to TRBD1 (6 bases). V lost 7 bases and J 5 bases, leaving 20 bases between the germline ends. This CDR3 has 15 amino acids.

This chain links TRBV7-8 with TRBJ2-7; 9 positions agree with TRBD1. The V segment lost 6 bases and the J segment 1 base; nucleotides outside the gene matches: 10. Germline-derived CDR1 and CDR2 are SGHVS and FQNEAQ. The CDR3 extends over 16 amino acids. CDR3 DNA sequence: TGTGCCAGCAGTTTTCTCCGGGACAGGGAATCCTACGAGCAGTACTTC. The encoded protein is CASSFLRDRESYEQYF.

The chain has TRBV6-1 and TRBJ2-1, with 12 positions matching TRBD2. Germline CDR1 and CDR2: MNHNS and SASEGT. With 6 bases clipped from V and 8 bases from J, the junction kept 17 bases outside the gene matches. CDR3 length equals 18 residues. The CDR3 DNA follows: TGTGCCAGCAGCAAGACCGGACTAGCGGGGTACGAGGGGCATGAGCAGTTCTTC. This gives the protein CASSKTGLAGYEGHEQFF.

J is TRBJ2-1 and V is TRBV2, with D possibly being TRBD1 or TRBD2 (5 bases each). The V end lost 5 bases, the J end lost 9 bases, and 23 bases lay between the germline ends. The CDR3 extends over 16 amino acids. Germline V gene lookup returns CDR1 SNHLY and CDR2 FYNNEI. The CDR3 loop reads CASSKGQGTLGVEQFF. For the CDR3, the DNA is TGTGCCAGCAGTAAAGGGCAAGGGACGCTCGGGGTTGAGCAGTTCTTC. The complete variable domain, with remaining parts taken from reference TRBV2 and TRBJ2-1, reads EPEVTQTPSHQVTQMGQEVILRCVPISNHLYFYWYRQILGQKVEFLVSFYNNEISEKSEIFDDQFSVERPDGSNFTLKIRSTKLEDSAMYFCASSKGQGTLGVEQFFGPGTRLTVL.

This clonotype was counted between two and nine times. The chain carries TRBV23-1 and TRBJ2-4; TRBD1 matches at 9 bases. TRBV23-1 is sorted into the ORF group, with uncertain function. The CDR3 runs to 18 residues. V lost 2 bases and J lost 1; bases outside the gene matches: 9. This chain's CDR3 is CASSQLLGQGFAKNIQYF. In nucleotides, the CDR3 is TGCGCCAGCAGTCAACTCCTAGGACAGGGGTTTGCCAAAAACATTCAGTACTTC.

The chain couples TRBV9 to TRBJ1-1; the D is unclear. CDR3 length equals 14 residues. V was clipped by 4 bases and J by 3 bases, with 13 bases between them. Per germline, CDR1 SGDLS and CDR2 YYNGEE. The CDR3 bases are TGTGCCAGCAGCCCGACGGGAGGGTACACTGAAGCTTTCTTT. Translating it yields CASSPTGGYTEAFF.

This chain joins TRBV6-2 or TRBV6-3 and TRBJ2-7; either TRBD1 or TRBD2 may fit D (5 bases each). This CDR3 is 16 amino acids long. CDR1 MNHEY and CDR2 SVGEGT come from the germline V gene. Deletions cut 0 bases from V and 3 bases from J, with 15 bases between. Here the CDR3 reads CASSYSGSGPIYEQYF. CDR3 bases: TGTGCCAGCAGTTACTCGGGCTCGGGACCGATCTACGAGCAGTACTTC.

The table lists this clonotype with many counts. This sequence joins TRBV28 and TRBJ2-5; TRBD1 aligns across 7 bases. Per germline, CDR1 MDHEN and CDR2 SYDVKM. V trimming: 6 bases; J trimming: 2 bases; junction bases outside the gene matches: 9. The CDR3 is 15 amino acids. CDR3 DNA sequence: TGTGCCAGCAGCCCCAGGGGGATACTACAAGAGACCCAGTACTTC. Encoded protein: CASSPRGILQETQYF.

J is TRBJ2-7 and V is TRBV20-1; tentatively, D is TRBD2 (6 bases). CDR3 length: 14 residues. The germline V and J ends were trimmed by 1 base and 4 bases, with 14 bases remaining between them. The germline V gene has CDR1 DFQATT and CDR2 SNEGSKA (reference sequence). The DNA of the CDR3 is TGCAGTGCTAGAGCGGAGGGTTTGAGTTACGAGCAGTACTTC. The encoded protein is CSARAEGLSYEQYF.

This clonotype was seen a few times. CDR3 bases: TGTGCCAGCAGTGTACAGTGGACAGGGATCGCCGGGACGCAGTATTTT. This sequence encodes CASSVQWTGIAGTQYF. This chain joins TRBV2 and TRBJ2-3, with TRBD1 identical over 8 bases. CDR3 size: 16 residues. The germline gives CDR1 SNHLY, CDR2 FYNNEI. V was clipped by 4 bases and J by 9 bases; unmatched bases: 15.

This clonotype was seen at least ten times. V is TRBV9 and J is TRBJ2-1; TRBD2 agrees at 11 bases. V dropped 0 bases and J dropped 7; count of bases not matched to a gene: 6. Per germline, CDR1 SGDLS and CDR2 YYNGEE. The CDR3 has 16 residues. The CDR3 region is CASSVEWASGGNEQFF. CDR3 DNA: TGTGCCAGCAGCGTAGAGTGGGCTAGCGGGGGGAATGAGCAGTTCTTC.

The gene calls are TRBV28 and TRBJ1-4; D possibly corresponds to TRBD1 (5 bases). This CDR3 is built from 12 residues. V was clipped by 5 bases and J by 8 bases, with 9 bases between them. Germline V gene lookup returns CDR1 MDHEN and CDR2 SYDVKM. The CDR3, as DNA: TGTGCCAGCAGTATTTACAGGGAAAAACTGTTTTTT. It yields the protein CASSIYREKLFF.

This clonotype was detected only a few times. V gene TRBV19 combines with J gene TRBJ2-7; TRBD1 agrees at 9 bases. Germline loops: CDR1 LNHDA, CDR2 SQIVND (reference sequence). J was trimmed by 2 bases and V by 6 bases; bases with no gene match: 5. The CDR3 is 14 residues long. DNA for the CDR3: TGTGCCAGTAGGGATTGGACAGGGGCCTACGAGCAGTACTTC. As protein: CASRDWTGAYEQYF.

This chain connects TRBV6-2 or TRBV6-3 to TRBJ2-3; 15 bases map to TRBD2. Per germline, CDR1 MNHEY and CDR2 SVGEGT. CDR3 size: 20 residues. After removal of 2 bases from V and 0 bases from J, the junction contained 9 bases not matched to a gene. The CDR3 sequence: CASSYPRTSGRALSTDTQYF. Written as DNA, the CDR3 is TGTGCCAGCAGTTACCCCCGGACTAGCGGGAGGGCTCTAAGCACAGATACGCAGTATTTT.

This clonotype appeared many times. V usage is TRBV18 and J usage is TRBJ1-1, with TRBD1 as a possible D gene (5 bases). The V gene lost 8 bases and the J gene lost 9 bases, with 13 bases spanning the gap. CDR1 is KGHSH, CDR2 LQKENI, per germline. This CDR3 spans 11 amino acids. CDR3 sequence: CASKQESQAFF. CDR3 DNA sequence: TGTGCCAGCAAACAGGAAAGCCAAGCTTTCTTT.

V and J are TRBV4-2 and TRBJ2-6; D is perhaps TRBD2 (6 bases). V lost 0 bases and J 4 bases, leaving 16 bases between the germline ends. Per germline, CDR1 LGHNA and CDR2 YNFKEQ. The CDR3 consists of 18 residues. The CDR3 sequence is CASSQDGPGGLGANVLTF. CDR3 in DNA: TGTGCCAGCAGCCAAGATGGCCCCGGAGGGTTAGGGGCCAACGTCCTGACTTTC.

This clonotype was detected ten times or more. The chain recombines TRBV7-9 with TRBJ2-3, with 8 bases lining up with TRBD2. Germline V lookup: CDR1 SEHNR, CDR2 FQNEAQ (reference sequence). J gave up 3 bases and V 2 bases, and 1 base lay outside the gene matches. This CDR3 has 14 residues. Written as DNA, the CDR3 is TGTGCCAGCAGCTTAAGCGGGGGTACAGATACGCAGTATTTT. It specifies CASSLSGGTDTQYF.

This clonotype was seen at least ten times. J is TRBJ2-3 and V is TRBV20-1, with 8 bases fitting TRBD2. The CDR3 contains 16 residues. Germline lookup yields CDR1 DFQATT and CDR2 SNEGSKA (reference sequence). The V and J ends lost 3 bases and 6 bases, in that order; junction bases with no gene match: 14. Written as DNA, the CDR3 is TGCAGTGCTAGTGATCCCTCGGGAGGGCCGACTGATACGCAGTATTTT. Translation gives CSASDPSGGPTDTQYF.

V and J are TRBV12-3 or TRBV12-4 and TRBJ2-7; the D is unclear. The V gene lost 5 bases and the J gene lost 7 bases, with 18 bases spanning the gap. The CDR3 sequence is 14 residues long. The CDR3 region is CASSRTGPSWEQYF. In DNA form, the CDR3 reads TGTGCCAGCAGTCGCACCGGCCCCTCCTGGGAGCAGTACTTC.

This chain uses TRBV24-1 with TRBJ2-5; D is uncertain. Germline V gives CDR1 KGHDR, CDR2 SFDVKD. V dropped 2 bases and J dropped 5 bases, with 14 bases sitting between them. The CDR3 is 15 residues long. CDR3 sequence reads: CATSDSARISETQYF. Written as DNA, the CDR3 is TGTGCCACCAGTGATTCGGCCAGGATTAGTGAGACCCAGTACTTC.

As concerns this clonotype: This may stem from a read error, because a much larger clone lies one nucleotide away. The chain has TRBV20-1 and TRBJ2-1; 11 bases map to TRBD2. The CDR3 extends over 14 amino acids. Germline lookup yields CDR1 DFQATT and CDR2 SNEGSKA (reference sequence). V dropped 6 bases and J dropped 10; count of bases not matched to a gene: 11. The CDR3 nucleotides read TGCAGTGCATCAAGGACTAGCGGGTGGGAGGAGCAGTTCTTC. Residues: CSASRTSGWEEQFF.

A few counts support this clonotype. This chain connects TRBV21-1 to TRBJ1-5; TRBD1, as called in the table, went unchecked against the DNA. TRBV21-1 is tagged as a pseudogene. The CDR3 has 15 residues. The CDR3 here is CASSKDRGPNQPQHF. DNA of the CDR3: TGTGCCAGCAGCAAAGACAGGGGTCCCAATCAGCCCCAGCATTTT.

V usage is TRBV12-3 or TRBV12-4 and J usage is TRBJ2-3; TRBD2 aligns across 9 bases. The length of the CDR3 is 18 residues. J lost 4 bases, V lost 3 bases, and 14 bases had no gene match. The chain's CDR3 is CASSFASGGHLRADTQYF. The CDR3 DNA reads as TGTGCCAGCAGTTTTGCGAGCGGGGGGCATCTTCGCGCAGATACGCAGTATTTT.

This clonotype was observed a few times. V and J are TRBV5-1 and TRBJ2-2; a weak D match, TRBD1 (5 bases). CDR3 length equals 13 residues. V lost 3 bases to trimming and J lost 6 bases, with 9 bases between them. Germline CDR1 and CDR2: SGHRS and YFSETQ. Here the CDR3 DNA reads TGCGCCAGCAGCTCGACAGAGTCCGGGGAGCTGTTTTTT. Residues: CASSSTESGELFF.

This rearrangement joins TRBV12-3 or TRBV12-4 to TRBJ2-7; D is perhaps TRBD1 or TRBD2 (5 bases each). CDR3 length equals 13 residues. V was pared by 6 bases and J by 2 bases, with 11 bases between. Here the CDR3 reads CASSRPGPYEQYF. The DNA for the CDR3 is TGTGCCAGCAGCCGTCCGGGGCCCTACGAGCAGTACTTC.

V and J are TRBV4-1 and TRBJ2-7; D is uncertain. The CDR3 is 15 residues long. Deletions cut 1 base from V and 3 bases from J, with 13 bases between. Germline V gives CDR1 MGHRA, CDR2 YSYEKL. CDR3 amino acids: CASSQANLLGYEQYF. CDR3 nucleotide sequence: TGCGCCAGCAGCCAAGCGAATCTTTTGGGCTACGAGCAGTACTTC.